Included here is one T cell receptor beta chain sequence, with context. Its antigen is currently unknown. With random hexamers, reverse transcription was performed on about 0.5 to 1 ug of RNA. The method of amplification for TCR beta CDR3 was immunoSEQ multiplex PCR, covering 54 Vbeta and 13 Jbeta. TCRdb processed the immunoSEQ multiplex PCR reads anew with MiXCR; each CDR3 protein has one entry. The sample consists of approximately 200,000 distinct CDR3 sequences, under 97% of them appearing once. The entry originates in a study of CD8 T cells in Susac syndrome. Regarding the study as a whole: The study conceded that its TCR sequencing and HLA analysis involved relatively few individuals.

The CDR3 totals 12 residues. The germline gives CDR1 DFQATT, CDR2 SNEGSKA (reference sequence). Trimming took off 5 bases at V and 5 bases at J, with 12 bases between the two ends. CD8+ and CD4+ T cells circulating in blood were sequenced for TCR beta. Treatment-naive patients with stable or active relapsing-remitting disease served as multiple sclerosis controls. The chain links TRBV20-1 to TRBJ1-1; D ambiguous. This clonotype was obtained from a human donor with multiple sclerosis. Material: CD4+ T cells from PBMCs. CDR3 DNA: TGCAGTGCTGGCCTGGATGTTACTGAAGCTTTCTTT. It is translated as CSAGLDVTEAFF.